Listed below are T cell receptor beta chains from one sample, sequenced in a study of T cells in Graves' hyperthyroidism and ophthalmopathy. TCRdb re-derived calls from the multiplex PCR reads in MiXCR, one entry per CDR3 protein. The data show under 700,000 distinct CDR3 sequences, 16% seen once. Sequencing input: blood. These receptors were collected from a woman aged 18-30 years with Graves' hyperthyroidism. CDR3s include the opening cysteine and the closing phenylalanine or tryptophan. The D gene is left open where the match is weak. Clone size is not always given. Where it is, it says once, few, many or a class for expanded clones.

j_gene | abundance | d_gene | v_gene | CDR3nt | CDR3aa
TRBJ2-2 | few | . | TRBV4-3 | TGCGCCAGCAGCCAAGCCCCCAGGGCCGGGGAGCTGTTTTTT | CASSQAPRAGELFF
TRBJ2-1 | few | TRBD2 | TRBV5-1 | TGCGCCAGCAGGGATAGGACTAGCGGGAGTGGGAATGAGCAGTTCTTC | CASRDRTSGSGNEQFF
TRBJ2-4 | many | . | TRBV7-2 | TGTGCCAGCAGCTTAGGCAGGGAGGCCAAAAACATTCAGTACTTC | CASSLGREAKNIQYF
TRBJ2-7 | few | . | TRBV12-3/TRBV12-4 | TGTGCCAGCAGCCCAAAAGCCGGCGGAACCGAGCAGTACTTC | CASSPKAGGTEQYF
TRBJ1-2 | many | TRBD1 | TRBV6-2/TRBV6-3 | TGTGCCAGCAGGCCGGGACAGGGCTATGGCTACACCTTC | CASRPGQGYGYTF
TRBJ1-6 | few | . | TRBV4-1 | TGCGCCAGCAGCCAAGTAGTTGTTTCACCCCTCCACTTT | CASSQVVVSPLHF
TRBJ1-1 | . | TRBD1 | TRBV11-1 | TGTGCCAGCAGCCCGCAGGCCTGGACAGGGATCGGCACTGAAGCTTTCTTT | CASSPQAWTGIGTEAFF
TRBJ2-3 | few | TRBD2 | TRBV9 | TGTGCCAGCAGCGTATCGGGAGGGCCCACAGATACGCAGTATTTT | CASSVSGGPTDTQYF
TRBJ1-2 | . | TRBD1 | TRBV6-1 | TGTGCCAGCAGTGAGACAGGGGGATGGTATGGCTACACCTTC | CASSETGGWYGYTF
TRBJ2-1 | many | TRBD2 | TRBV11-3 | TGTGCCAGCAGCTTAGACCCCGGGACTAGGCAGTTCTTC | CASSLDPGTRQFF
TRBJ2-1 | many | . | TRBV11-2 | TGTGCCTCGAGGCGGGACTCCTACAATGAGCAGTTCTTC | CASRRDSYNEQFF
TRBJ2-2 | many | . | TRBV7-9 | TGTGCCTTAGAAGGCGGGGAGCTGTTTTTT | CALEGGELFF
TRBJ1-1 | . | . | TRBV7-9 | TGTGCCAGCAGCTCCCTAAAGCCGAACACTGAAGCTTTCTTT | CASSSLKPNTEAFF
TRBJ2-1 | . | . | TRBV12-3/TRBV12-4 | TGTGCCAGCAGTTTACGTCCGGGGCTGACTGAGCAGTTCTTC | CASSLRPGLTEQFF
TRBJ1-4 | . | . | TRBV6-5 | TGTGCCAGCAGTTACCTCGTGGCAGGGAAGGGTGAAAAACTGTTTTTT | CASSYLVAGKGEKLFF
TRBJ2-5 | . | TRBD1 | TRBV27 | TGTGCCAGCCAAATGTTCAGGGGGAAAAAAGAGACCCAGTACTTC | CASQMFRGKKETQYF